The present T cell receptor beta chain was sequenced within a study of PD-1 blockade in classical Hodgkin lymphoma. Regarding time point: cycle 4 day 1 (C4D1), after six to seven weeks of nivolumab. Exposure to brentuximab vedotin varied, and each patient had relapsed following autologous stem cell transplantation. Germline lookup yields CDR1 LNHDA and CDR2 SQIVND (reference sequence). The CDR3 has 17 residues. Between the trimmed V and J ends, which lost 5 bases and 0 bases, there was a span of 14 bases. Assay used: immunoSEQ multiplex PCR; TCRdb lists only in-frame clones, some missing. The sample consists of some 18,000 clones, more than 75% of them appearing once. This clone appeared a few times. Its antigen is undetermined. General observations from the study: Relative to healthy donors, newly diagnosed patients reportedly had lower baseline TCR diversity, which was reported as lower still in relapsed/refractory patients. When nivolumab was started under 1 year after ASCT, patients were excluded. Undefined causes, possibly disease activity or prior therapy, underlie the repertoire differences.

This sequence joins TRBV19 and TRBJ2-6, with D uncertain. This TCR was recovered from a human donor with classical Hodgkin lymphoma. The sequencing here drew on peripheral blood mononuclear cells (PBMCs), taken before the fourth cycle of nivolumab. The CDR3: CASSPLDRPSGANVLTF. The CDR3 bases are TGTGCCAGTAGTCCCCTGGACCGCCCCTCTGGGGCCAACGTCCTGACTTTC. Combining the CDR3 with reference TRBV19 and TRBJ2-6 gives the whole variable domain DGGITQSPKYLFRKEGQNVTLSCEQNLNHDAMYWYRQDPGQGLRLIYYSQIVNDFQKGDIAEGYSVSREKKESFPLTVTSAQKNPTAFYLCASSPLDRPSGANVLTFGAGSRLTVL.